Below are 25 T cell receptor beta chains sequenced from a single sample in a study of CD8+ T cells in alopecia areata. Noted treatment: oral pan-JAK inhibitor, 5-10 mg twice daily. It was cDNA, reverse transcribed from extracted RNA, that served as the sequencing template. Only in-frame clones appear in the TCRdb table, and some are missing; sequencing was by immunoSEQ multiplex PCR. The sample includes about 140,000 clones, 45% to 60% of them seen just once. Sequenced here: CD8+ T cells sorted from blood, sampled at week 4, from a patient treated with tofacitinib. These receptors all stem from a human donor with alopecia areata.

The J gene is TRBJ2-1, the V gene TRBV27, with unresolved D. V was trimmed by 3 bases and J by 0 bases, leaving 6 bases between them. The CDR3 contains 14 residues. Looked up from germline, CDR1 is MNHEY and CDR2 is SMNVEV (reference sequence). CDR3 nucleotides: TGTGCCAGCAGTTTTCAGAGCTCCTACAATGAGCAGTTCTTC. Amino acid sequence: CASSFQSSYNEQFF.

This chain joins TRBV29-1 and TRBJ2-1; no definite D call. The ends were cut back, 6 bases at V and 0 bases at J, with 15 bases in the middle. Germline V gene sequence: CDR1 SQVTM, CDR2 ANQGSEA. This CDR3 comprises 15 residues. The CDR3 nucleotides read TGCAGCGTATCCATTGCCGATAGCTCCTACAATGAGCAGTTCTTC. Translation: CSVSIADSSYNEQFF.

The table lists this clone with a few counts. This chain connects TRBV30 to TRBJ1-1, with D unresolved. The CDR3 has 10 residues. Germline lookup yields CDR1 GTSNPN and CDR2 SVGIG (reference sequence). CDR3 bases: TGTGCTTTGGAGGGCACTGAAGCTTTCTTT. This translates into CALEGTEAFF.

In its sample, this clone was seen a few times. V is TRBV6-6 and J is TRBJ2-1; TRBD1 matches at 10 bases. Trimming cost V 5 bases and J 4 bases; bases outside gene matches: 2. Germline loops: CDR1 MNHNY, CDR2 SVGAGI (reference sequence). There are 14 residues in the CDR3. The CDR3 DNA reads as TGTGCCAGCAGTGACAGGGGGCTTTACAATGAGCAGTTCTTC. This codes for CASSDRGLYNEQFF.

This clone was seen only a few times. V is TRBV27 and J is TRBJ2-5; the D gene is possibly TRBD2 (6 bases). Germline V gives CDR1 MNHEY, CDR2 SMNVEV (reference sequence). The CDR3 is made up of 13 amino acids. V shed 2 bases and J shed 5 bases, with 9 bases lying between them. The CDR3 coding sequence is TGTGCCAGCAGTTTAGAGGCGGGGGAGACCCAGTACTTC. It is translated as CASSLEAGETQYF.

The DNA for the CDR3 is TGTGCCAGCAGGCCAACAGGGTCGAACACCGGGGAGCTGTTTTTT. The encoded protein is CASRPTGSNTGELFF. V gene TRBV6-5 combines with J gene TRBJ2-2; D possibly corresponds to TRBD1 (6 bases). Trimming pared 6 bases from V and 0 bases from J, leaving 11 bases between. The CDR3 totals 15 residues. CDR1 and CDR2 from the germline V gene are MNHEY and SVGAGI.

As to this clone: Other DNA sequences from this sample encode an identical CDR3 as well. The genes are TRBV29-1 and TRBJ2-1, with 7 bases matching TRBD2. The trim removed 4 bases at V and 0 bases at J, leaving 0 bases unmatched. Germline assignment: CDR1 SQVTM and CDR2 ANQGSEA. This CDR3 spans 13 amino acids. DNA of the CDR3: TGCAGCGTTGGGGGGGGCTCCTACAATGAGCAGTTCTTC. Amino acid sequence: CSVGGGSYNEQFF.

The rearrangement uses TRBV2 and TRBJ2-1; 7 bases are a match to TRBD2. The CDR3 is 12 amino acids. Per the germline V gene, CDR1 is SNHLY and CDR2 is FYNNEI. The junction had 2 bases not matched to a gene; V was cut back by 9 bases and J by 3 bases. CDR3 region: CASTSDYNEQFF. The CDR3 nucleotides read TGTGCCAGTACTAGCGACTACAATGAGCAGTTCTTC. Variable domain in full (rest from reference TRBV2 and TRBJ2-1): EPEVTQTPSHQVTQMGQEVILRCVPISNHLYFYWYRQILGQKVEFLVSFYNNEISEKSEIFDDQFSVERPDGSNFTLKIRSTKLEDSAMYFCASTSDYNEQFFGPGTRLTVL.

The rearrangement links TRBV5-4 to TRBJ2-3, with D unclear. The CDR3 loop spans 11 amino acids. Per germline, CDR1 SGHNT and CDR2 YYREEE (reference sequence). Trimming cost V 3 bases and J 2 bases, with 1 base left between them. The CDR3 loop reads CASSSTDTQYF. The CDR3 nucleotides are TGTGCCAGCAGCTCCACAGATACGCAGTATTTT.

This chain links TRBV29-1 with TRBJ1-2; TRBD1 matches at 7 bases. V gave up 4 bases and J gave up 3 bases; unmatched junction bases: 5. The CDR3 is made up of 13 amino acids. Germline V gene lookup returns CDR1 SQVTM and CDR2 ANQGSEA. The CDR3 loop is CSVAGGDDYGYTF. DNA of the CDR3: TGCAGCGTTGCAGGGGGTGATGACTATGGCTACACCTTC.

This chain joins TRBV15 and TRBJ1-1, with D maybe TRBD1 (6 bases). Per germline, CDR1 LNHNV and CDR2 YYDKDF (reference sequence). Trimming took 0 bases from V and 1 from J, leaving 6 bases between them. The CDR3 contains 14 residues. The CDR3 DNA sequence: TGTGCCACCAGCAGAGAGGGGGCGAACACTGAAGCTTTCTTT. Protein sequence: CATSREGANTEAFF.

This clone was picked up a small number of times. Other DNA sequences in the sample encode the same CDR3. The genes are TRBV29-1 and TRBJ2-2; the D is unclear. The CDR3 is 13 amino acids. Deletions cut 6 bases from V and 0 bases from J, with 8 bases between. The germline V gene encodes CDR1 SQVTM and CDR2 ANQGSEA. The CDR3 nucleotides read TGCAGCGTCCGGCAGGCGAACACCGGGGAGCTGTTTTTT. Translating gives CSVRQANTGELFF.

This chain links TRBV13 with TRBJ2-3; 7 bases align to TRBD2. The CDR3 is made up of 15 amino acids. V dropped 4 bases and J dropped 0; count of bases not matched to a gene: 4. Germline values: CDR1 PRHDT, CDR2 FYEKMQ (reference sequence). The CDR3 reads CASSSPSGSTDTQYF. CDR3 sequence (DNA): TGTGCCAGCAGCTCCCCTAGCGGTAGCACAGATACGCAGTATTTT.

This clone was observed a handful of times. The gene calls are TRBV29-1 and TRBJ2-2, with 13 bases identical to TRBD2. The CDR3 extends over 14 amino acids. The trim removed 4 bases at V and 4 bases at J, leaving 0 bases unmatched. Germline values: CDR1 SQVTM, CDR2 ANQGSEA. The DNA for the CDR3 is TGCAGCGTTGGACTAGCGGGGGGCACCGGGGAGCTGTTTTTT. Translating it yields CSVGLAGGTGELFF.

The chain combines TRBV7-6 with TRBJ2-7; 7 bases are a match to TRBD2. The ends lost 1 base at V and 2 bases at J; junction bases unmatched: 5. The CDR3 loop spans 15 amino acids. CDR1 and CDR2 (germline): SGHVS, FNYEAQ. This CDR3 reads CASSLVAGVAYEQYF. CDR3 bases: TGTGCCAGCAGCTTAGTCGCGGGGGTGGCCTACGAGCAGTACTTC. The entire variable domain, with the rest obtained from reference TRBV7-6 and TRBJ2-7, is as follows: GAGVSQSPRYKVTKRGQDVALRCDPISGHVSLYWYRQALGQGPEFLTYFNYEAQQDKSGLPNDRFSAERPEGSISTLTIQRTEQRDSAMYRCASSLVAGVAYEQYFGPGTRLTVT.

CDR3 sequence (DNA): TGCAGCGCCGGACAGGTCTCCTACGAGCAGTACTTC. Translated, it gives CSAGQVSYEQYF. The chain links TRBV29-1 to TRBJ2-7, with 7 bases that match TRBD1. The CDR3 contains 12 residues. V lost 7 bases to trimming and J lost 0 bases; unmatched junction nucleotides: 3. In germline, CDR1 is SQVTM, CDR2 ANQGSEA.

CDR3 in DNA: TGTGCCAGCAGTGGGGGACATTCCGGGGATACGCAGTATTTT. This gives the protein CASSGGHSGDTQYF. The chain employs TRBV2 and TRBJ2-3, with D perhaps TRBD1 (6 bases). Germline V gene data show CDR1 as SNHLY and CDR2 as FYNNEI. V lost 4 bases, J lost 6 bases, and 14 bases lay in between. The CDR3 loop spans 14 amino acids.

This clone has a handful of counts. The V and J genes are TRBV5-6 and TRBJ2-7; D is perhaps TRBD2 (5 bases). Germline V lookup: CDR1 SGHDT, CDR2 YYEEEE. The CDR3 contains 14 residues. V lost 3 bases to trimming and J lost 0 bases, with 10 bases between them. This CDR3 reads CASSSQGSSYEQYF. CDR3 DNA: TGTGCCAGCAGCTCCCAAGGGAGCTCCTACGAGCAGTACTTC. The variable domain in full, completed from reference TRBV5-6 and TRBJ2-7, reads DAGVTQSPTHLIKTRGQQVTLRCSPKSGHDTVSWYQQALGQGPQFIFQYYEEEERQRGNFPDRFSGHQFPNYSSELNVNALLLGDSALYLCASSSQGSSYEQYFGPGTRLTVT.

The chain employs TRBV25-1 and TRBJ2-5; TRBD1 matches 7 bases. Losses at the gene ends were 4 bases for V and 5 bases for J; bases not matched to a gene: 13. The CDR3 is made up of 16 amino acids. Germline CDR1 is MGHDK and CDR2 is SYGVNS. The CDR3 nucleotides read TGTGCCAGCAGTGCCCCCAAGGGAAGGGGGCGGGAGACCCAGTACTTC. It translates to CASSAPKGRGRETQYF.

This chain links TRBV27 with TRBJ2-3; 8 nucleotides agree with TRBD2. After removal of 5 bases from V and 0 bases from J, the junction contained 7 bases not matched to a gene. Germline CDR1 is MNHEY and CDR2 is SMNVEV (reference sequence). The CDR3 totals 16 residues. The CDR3 sequence is CASSIRLAQSTDTQYF. The CDR3 bases are TGTGCCAGCAGTATAAGACTAGCGCAAAGCACAGATACGCAGTATTTT.

V gene TRBV30 combines with J gene TRBJ2-5; D perhaps matches TRBD1 (6 bases). CDR3 size: 14 residues. Trimming took off 1 base at V and 5 bases at J, with 14 bases between the two ends. Germline assignment: CDR1 GTSNPN and CDR2 SVGIG (reference sequence). The CDR3 DNA reads TGTGCCTGGAGTGGGGACATTTCGGAGGAGACCCAGTACTTC. As protein: CAWSGDISEETQYF.

The sample holds a few counts of this clone. The genes are TRBV13 and TRBJ1-4, with D possibly being TRBD1 (5 bases). The CDR3 contains 16 residues. Trimming removed 5 bases from V and 8 bases from J, with 21 bases in between. Germline V gene data show CDR1 as PRHDT and CDR2 as FYEKMQ (reference sequence). CDR3 amino acids: CASSPRSRGLEEKLFF. CDR3 DNA: TGTGCCAGCAGCCCTAGATCTCGGGGGTTAGAAGAAAAACTGTTTTTT. Full variable domain (outside the CDR3, taken from reference TRBV13 and TRBJ1-4): AAGVIQSPRHLIKEKRETATLKCYPIPRHDTVYWYQQGPGQDPQFLISFYEKMQSDKGSIPDRFSAQQFSDYHSELNMSSLELGDSALYFCASSPRSRGLEEKLFFGSGTQLSVL.

This clone was observed a single time. V usage is TRBV12-5 and J usage is TRBJ1-2; D is ambiguous. This CDR3 spans 10 amino acids. Germline V gene sequence: CDR1 LGHNT, CDR2 FRNRAP. The V end was cut by 10 bases, the J end by 7 bases, with 10 bases between. CDR3 nucleotides: TGTGCTACCCCAGGTCTTGGCTACACCTTC. Its protein product is CATPGLGYTF.

This clone was counted only a few times. The V gene is TRBV13, the J gene TRBJ1-2; no clear D. This CDR3 has 14 residues. V was pared by 5 bases and J by 0 bases, with 10 bases between. Germline loops: CDR1 PRHDT, CDR2 FYEKMQ (reference sequence). CDR3 in amino acids: CASSATGTNYGYTF. CDR3 sequence (DNA): TGTGCCAGCAGCGCCACGGGAACTAACTATGGCTACACCTTC.

The CDR3 here is CASSPGEEKLFF. For the CDR3, the DNA is TGTGCCAGCAGCCCTGGCGAGGAAAAACTGTTTTTT. The gene calls are TRBV27 and TRBJ1-4, with D unclear. CDR1 and CDR2 (germline): MNHEY, SMNVEV (reference sequence). The CDR3 runs to 12 residues. V was pared by 6 bases and J by 8 bases, with 10 bases between.